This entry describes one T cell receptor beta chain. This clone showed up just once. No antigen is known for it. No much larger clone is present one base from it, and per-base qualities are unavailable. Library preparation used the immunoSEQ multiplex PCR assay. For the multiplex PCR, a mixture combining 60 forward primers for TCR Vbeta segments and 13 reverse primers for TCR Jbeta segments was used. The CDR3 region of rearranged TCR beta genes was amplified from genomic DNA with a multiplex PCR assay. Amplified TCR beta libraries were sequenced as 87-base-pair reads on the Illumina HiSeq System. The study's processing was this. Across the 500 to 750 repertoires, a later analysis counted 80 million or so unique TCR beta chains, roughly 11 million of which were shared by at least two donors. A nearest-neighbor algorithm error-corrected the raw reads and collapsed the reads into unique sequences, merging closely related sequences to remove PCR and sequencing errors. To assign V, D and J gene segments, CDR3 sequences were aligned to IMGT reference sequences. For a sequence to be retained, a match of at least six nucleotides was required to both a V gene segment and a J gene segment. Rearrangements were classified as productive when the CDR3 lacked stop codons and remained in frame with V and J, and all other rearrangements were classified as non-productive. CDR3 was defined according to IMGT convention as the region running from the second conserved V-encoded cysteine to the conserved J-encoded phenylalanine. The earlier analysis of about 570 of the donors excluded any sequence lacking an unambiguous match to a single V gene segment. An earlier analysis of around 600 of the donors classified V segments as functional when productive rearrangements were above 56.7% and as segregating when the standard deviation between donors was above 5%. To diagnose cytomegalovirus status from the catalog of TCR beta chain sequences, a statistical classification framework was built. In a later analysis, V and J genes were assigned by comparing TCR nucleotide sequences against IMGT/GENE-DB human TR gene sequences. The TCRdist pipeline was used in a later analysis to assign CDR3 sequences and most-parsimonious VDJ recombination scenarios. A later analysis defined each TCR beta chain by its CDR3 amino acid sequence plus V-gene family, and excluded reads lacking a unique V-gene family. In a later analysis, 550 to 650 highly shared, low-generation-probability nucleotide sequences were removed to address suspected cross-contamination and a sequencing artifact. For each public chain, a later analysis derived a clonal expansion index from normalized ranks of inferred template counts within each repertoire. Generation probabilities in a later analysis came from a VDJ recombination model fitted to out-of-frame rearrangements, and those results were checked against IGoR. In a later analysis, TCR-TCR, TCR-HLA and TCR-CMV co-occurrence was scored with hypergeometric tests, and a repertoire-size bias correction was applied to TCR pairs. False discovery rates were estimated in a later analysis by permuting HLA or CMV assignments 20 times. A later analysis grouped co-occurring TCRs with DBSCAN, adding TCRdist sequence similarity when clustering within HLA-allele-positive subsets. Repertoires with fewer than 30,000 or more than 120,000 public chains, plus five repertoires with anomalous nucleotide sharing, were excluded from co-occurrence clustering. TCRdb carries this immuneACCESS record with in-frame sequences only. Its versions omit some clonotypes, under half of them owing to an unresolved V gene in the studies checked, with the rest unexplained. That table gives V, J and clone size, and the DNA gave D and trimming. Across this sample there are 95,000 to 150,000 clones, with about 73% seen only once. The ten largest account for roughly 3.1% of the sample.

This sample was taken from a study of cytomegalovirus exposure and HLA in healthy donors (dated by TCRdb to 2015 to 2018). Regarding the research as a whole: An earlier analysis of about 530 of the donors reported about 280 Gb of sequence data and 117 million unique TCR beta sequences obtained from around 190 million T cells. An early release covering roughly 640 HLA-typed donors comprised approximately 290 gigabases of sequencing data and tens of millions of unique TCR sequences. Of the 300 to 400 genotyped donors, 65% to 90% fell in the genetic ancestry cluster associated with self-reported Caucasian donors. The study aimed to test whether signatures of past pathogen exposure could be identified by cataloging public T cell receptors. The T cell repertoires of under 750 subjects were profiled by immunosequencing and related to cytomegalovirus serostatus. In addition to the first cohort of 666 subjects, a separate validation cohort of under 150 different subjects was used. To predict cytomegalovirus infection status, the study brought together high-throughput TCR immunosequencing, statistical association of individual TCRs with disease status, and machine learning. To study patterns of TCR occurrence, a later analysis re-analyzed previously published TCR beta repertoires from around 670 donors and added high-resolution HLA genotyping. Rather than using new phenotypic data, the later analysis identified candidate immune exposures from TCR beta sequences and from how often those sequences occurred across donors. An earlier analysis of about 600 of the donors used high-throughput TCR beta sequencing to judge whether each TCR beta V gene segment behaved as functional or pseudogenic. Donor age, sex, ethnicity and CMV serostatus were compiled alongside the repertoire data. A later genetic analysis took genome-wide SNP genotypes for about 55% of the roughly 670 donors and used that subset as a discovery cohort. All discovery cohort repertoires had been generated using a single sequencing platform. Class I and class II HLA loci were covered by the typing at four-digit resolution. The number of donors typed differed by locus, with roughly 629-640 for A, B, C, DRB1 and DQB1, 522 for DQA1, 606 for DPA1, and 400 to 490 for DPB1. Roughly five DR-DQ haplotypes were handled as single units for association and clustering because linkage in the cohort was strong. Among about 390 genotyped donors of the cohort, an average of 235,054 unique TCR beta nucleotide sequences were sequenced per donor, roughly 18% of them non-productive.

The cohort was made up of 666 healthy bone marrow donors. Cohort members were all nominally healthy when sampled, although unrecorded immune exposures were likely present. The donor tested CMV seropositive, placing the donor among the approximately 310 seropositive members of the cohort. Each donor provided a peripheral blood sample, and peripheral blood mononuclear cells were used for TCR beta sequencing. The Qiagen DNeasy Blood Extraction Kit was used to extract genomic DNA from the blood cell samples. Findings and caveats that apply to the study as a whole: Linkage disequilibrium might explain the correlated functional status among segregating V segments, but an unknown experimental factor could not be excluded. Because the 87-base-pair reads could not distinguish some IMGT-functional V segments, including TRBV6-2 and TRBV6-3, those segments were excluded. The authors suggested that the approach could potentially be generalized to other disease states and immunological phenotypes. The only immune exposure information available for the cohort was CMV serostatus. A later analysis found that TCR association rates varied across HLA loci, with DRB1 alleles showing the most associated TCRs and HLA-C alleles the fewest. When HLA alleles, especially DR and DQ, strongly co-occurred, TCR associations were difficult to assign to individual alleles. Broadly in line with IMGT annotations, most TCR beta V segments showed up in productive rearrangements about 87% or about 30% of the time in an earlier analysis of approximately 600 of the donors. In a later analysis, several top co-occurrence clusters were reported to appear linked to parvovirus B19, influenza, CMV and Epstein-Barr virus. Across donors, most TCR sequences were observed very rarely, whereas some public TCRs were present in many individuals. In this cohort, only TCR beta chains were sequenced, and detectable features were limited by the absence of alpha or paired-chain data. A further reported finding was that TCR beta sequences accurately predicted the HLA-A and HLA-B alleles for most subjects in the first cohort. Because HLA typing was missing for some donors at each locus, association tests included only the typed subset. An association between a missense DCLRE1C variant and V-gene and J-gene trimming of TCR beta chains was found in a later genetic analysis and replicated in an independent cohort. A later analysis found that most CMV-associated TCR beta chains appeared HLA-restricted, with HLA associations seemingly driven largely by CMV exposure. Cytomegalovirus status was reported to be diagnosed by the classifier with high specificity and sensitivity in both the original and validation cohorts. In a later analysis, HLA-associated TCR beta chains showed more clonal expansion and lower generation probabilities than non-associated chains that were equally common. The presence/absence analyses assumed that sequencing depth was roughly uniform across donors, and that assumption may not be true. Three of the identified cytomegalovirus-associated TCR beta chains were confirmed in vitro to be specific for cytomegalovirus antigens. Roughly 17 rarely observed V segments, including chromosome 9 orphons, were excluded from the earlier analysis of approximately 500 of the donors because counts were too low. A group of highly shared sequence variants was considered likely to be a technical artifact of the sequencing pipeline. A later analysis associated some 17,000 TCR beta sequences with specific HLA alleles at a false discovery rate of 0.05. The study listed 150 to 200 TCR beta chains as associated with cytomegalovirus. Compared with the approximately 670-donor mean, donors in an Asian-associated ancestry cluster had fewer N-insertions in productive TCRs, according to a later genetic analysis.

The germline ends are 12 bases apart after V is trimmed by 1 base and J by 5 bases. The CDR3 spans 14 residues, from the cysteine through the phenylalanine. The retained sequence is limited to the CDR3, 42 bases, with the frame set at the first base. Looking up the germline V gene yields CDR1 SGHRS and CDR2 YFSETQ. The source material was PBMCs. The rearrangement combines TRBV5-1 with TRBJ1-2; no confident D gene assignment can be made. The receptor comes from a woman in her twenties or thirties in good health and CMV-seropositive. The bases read TGCGCCAGCAGCTTGTCGGGAGGAGGATATGGCTACACCTTC. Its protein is CASSLSGGGYGYTF.